The 9 T cell receptor beta chains reported below all come from one sample, sequenced in a study of tumor-infiltrating lymphocytes in primary liver carcinoma. From 20-30 mg of unsorted bulk tissue, DNA and RNA were co-extracted together. cDNA specific to TCR beta was made from approximately 500 ng of total RNA, with a constant-region primer employed for priming. What produced the TCR beta libraries was three nested multiplex PCR rounds using slightly modified ARM-PCR. The first two PCR rounds, roughly 9 cycles each, used TRBV1-TRBV30 forward primers and a C-beta reverse primer. TCRdb passed the multiplex PCR reads through MiXCR, listing each CDR3 protein once. The sample includes about 120,000 distinct CDR3 sequences, less than 75% of them seen just once. Sequencing was carried out using tumor-adjacent normal liver tissue. The receptors were sampled from a woman in her sixties or seventies with primary liver carcinoma and hepatitis B virus infection.

The gene calls are TRBV11-2 and TRBJ2-3; possibly TRBD1 or TRBD2 for D (5 bases each). Trimming removed 9 bases from V and 5 bases from J, with 21 bases in between. Germline values: CDR1 SGHAT, CDR2 FQNNGV. This CDR3 has 15 amino acids. The CDR3 sequence is CARGSGPSRIDTQYF. The CDR3 coding sequence is TGTGCCAGAGGCTCGGGACCTAGCCGTATAGATACGCAGTATTTT.

This clonotype was observed once. The CDR3 end shows no conserved phenylalanine or tryptophan, and so a read error is likely. The gene calls are TRBV7-9 and TRBJ1-4; perhaps TRBD1 as D (5 bases). Trimming left V 1 base short and J 0 bases short, with 9 bases between. Germline V gene sequence: CDR1 SEHNR, CDR2 FQNEAQ (reference sequence). The CDR3 is made up of 16 amino acids. CDR3 in DNA: TGTGCCAGCAGCTTAGTTGGACATGCAACTAATGAAAAACTGTTTTAT. Amino acids: CASSLVGHATNEKLFY.

This clonotype was seen repeatedly, ten times or more. The gene calls are TRBV12-3 or TRBV12-4 and TRBJ1-5; TRBD1 is a possible D gene (5 bases). The V and J ends lost 6 bases and 7 bases respectively, with 10 bases between them. The CDR3 is made up of 12 amino acids. The CDR3: CASSRDVQPQHF. CDR3 in DNA: TGTGCCAGCAGCCGGGACGTACAGCCCCAGCATTTT.

The rearrangement joins TRBV11-3 to TRBJ2-2, with D perhaps matching TRBD1 (5 bases). Germline V gene data show CDR1 as SGHNT and CDR2 as YENEEA. The CDR3 sequence is 18 residues long. The V gene lost 4 bases and the J gene lost 8 bases, with 26 bases spanning the gap. This CDR3 is CASSSDLRGALTTGELFF. The CDR3 DNA is TGTGCCAGCAGCTCAGATCTACGTGGGGCCTTAACCACTGGGGAGCTGTTTTTT.

At least ten counts were recorded for this clonotype. The chain couples TRBV12-3 or TRBV12-4 to TRBJ2-1, with TRBD2 matching 12 bases. The CDR3 length is 18 residues. The junction had 8 bases not matched to a gene; V was cut back by 5 bases and J by 0 bases. DNA of the CDR3: TGTGCCAGCAGTCCCGGACTAGCGGGGTCAAGCTCCTACAATGAGCAGTTCTTC. Translating it yields CASSPGLAGSSSYNEQFF.

This clonotype appeared many times. The chain is built from TRBV7-9 and TRBJ2-3; TRBD2 matches at 7 bases. The germline gives CDR1 SEHNR, CDR2 FQNEAQ (reference sequence). CDR3 length equals 15 residues. J gave up 4 bases and V 2 bases, and 6 bases lay outside the gene matches. The CDR3 sequence is CASSLRLADSDTQYF. CDR3 sequence (DNA): TGTGCCAGCAGCTTAAGGCTAGCGGACTCAGATACGCAGTATTTT.

The genes are TRBV6-1 and TRBJ2-1; TRBD2 is a possible D gene (5 bases). Germline assignment: CDR1 MNHNS and CDR2 SASEGT. The CDR3 spans 14 residues. V was pared by 6 bases and J by 6 bases, with 15 bases between. The CDR3 spells CASSIAREVNEQFF. The DNA of the CDR3 is TGTGCCAGCAGCATAGCGAGAGAAGTCAATGAGCAGTTCTTC.

Concerning this clonotype itself: Mismatch with germline at one junction end may stem from a read error. The rearrangement uses TRBV11-2 and TRBJ2-1, with D perhaps matching TRBD1 (5 bases). CDR3 length equals 15 residues. In germline, CDR1 is SGHAT, CDR2 FQNNGV. The CDR3 is CASSLAPGSYNEKFF. The CDR3 nucleotides are TGTGCCAGCAGCTTAGCTCCAGGGTCCTATAATGAGAAGTTCTTC.

In the case of this clonotype: This may stem from a read error, because a much larger clone lies one nucleotide away. This chain links TRBV7-8 with TRBJ2-1; 9 bases match TRBD2. Germline CDR1 SGHVS, CDR2 FQNEAQ. This CDR3 has 15 amino acids. Trimming at V came to 8 bases and at J to 6 bases, leaving 11 bases not matched to a gene. DNA of the CDR3: TGTGCCAGCGGCGGGGCGCGGGGGGGGTCCAATGAGCAGTTCTTC. This sequence encodes CASGGARGGSNEQFF.